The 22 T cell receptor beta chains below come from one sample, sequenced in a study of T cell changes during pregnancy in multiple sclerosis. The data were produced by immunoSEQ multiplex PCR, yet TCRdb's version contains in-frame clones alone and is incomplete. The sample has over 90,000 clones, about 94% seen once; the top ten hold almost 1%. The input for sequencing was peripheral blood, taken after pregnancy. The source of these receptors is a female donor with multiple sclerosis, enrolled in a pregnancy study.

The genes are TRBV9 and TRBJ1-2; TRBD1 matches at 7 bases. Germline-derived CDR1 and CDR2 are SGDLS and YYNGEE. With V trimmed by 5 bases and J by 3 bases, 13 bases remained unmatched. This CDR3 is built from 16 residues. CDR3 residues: CASSATDPDRDYGYTF. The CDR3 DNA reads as TGTGCCAGCAGTGCCACCGATCCTGACAGGGACTATGGCTACACCTTC.

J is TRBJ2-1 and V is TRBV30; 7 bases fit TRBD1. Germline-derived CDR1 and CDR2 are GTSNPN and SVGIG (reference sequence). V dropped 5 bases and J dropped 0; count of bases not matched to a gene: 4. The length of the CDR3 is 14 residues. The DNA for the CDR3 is TGTGCCTGGGGCGCAGGGGGCTCCTACAATGAGCAGTTCTTC. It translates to CAWGAGGSYNEQFF.

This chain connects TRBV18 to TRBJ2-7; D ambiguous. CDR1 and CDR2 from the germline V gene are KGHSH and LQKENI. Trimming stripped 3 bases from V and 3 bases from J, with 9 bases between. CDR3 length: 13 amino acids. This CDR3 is CASSPAKNYEQYF. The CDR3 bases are TGTGCCAGCTCACCGGCCAAAAACTACGAGCAGTACTTC.

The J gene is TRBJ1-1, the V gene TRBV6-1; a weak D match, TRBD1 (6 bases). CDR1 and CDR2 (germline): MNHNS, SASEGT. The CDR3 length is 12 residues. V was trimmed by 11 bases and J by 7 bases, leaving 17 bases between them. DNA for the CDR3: TGTGCCTCCCAGAGGGGGTGGGGTGAAGCTTTCTTT. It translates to CASQRGWGEAFF.

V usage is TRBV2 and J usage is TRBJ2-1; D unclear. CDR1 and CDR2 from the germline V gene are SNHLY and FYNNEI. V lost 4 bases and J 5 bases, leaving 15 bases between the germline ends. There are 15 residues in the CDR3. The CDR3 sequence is CASSVPGFLDNEQFF. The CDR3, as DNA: TGTGCCAGCAGTGTGCCGGGTTTCCTAGACAATGAGCAGTTCTTC.

The CDR3 protein is CATEQGGRETQYF. The CDR3, as DNA: TGTGCCACCGAACAGGGCGGCCGAGAGACCCAGTACTTC. The V call is TRBV6-6, the J call TRBJ2-5, with D perhaps matching TRBD1 (6 bases). CDR1 and CDR2 (germline): MNHNY, SVGAGI (reference sequence). V lost 10 bases, J lost 4 bases, and 16 bases lay in between. The CDR3 length is 13 residues.

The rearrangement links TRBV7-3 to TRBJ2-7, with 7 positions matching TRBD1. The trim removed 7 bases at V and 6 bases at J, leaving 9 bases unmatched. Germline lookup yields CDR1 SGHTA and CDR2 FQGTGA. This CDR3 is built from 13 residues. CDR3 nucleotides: TGTGCCAGCACCTTTAAGGCAGGGGGCGAGCAGTACTTC. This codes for CASTFKAGGEQYF.

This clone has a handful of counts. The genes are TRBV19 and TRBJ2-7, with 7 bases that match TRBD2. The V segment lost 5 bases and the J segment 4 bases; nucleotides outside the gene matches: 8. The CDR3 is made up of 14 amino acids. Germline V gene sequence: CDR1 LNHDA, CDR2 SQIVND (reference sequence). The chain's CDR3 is CASSRTSKGYEQYF. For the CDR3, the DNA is TGTGCCAGTAGTCGGACTAGTAAGGGGTACGAGCAGTACTTC. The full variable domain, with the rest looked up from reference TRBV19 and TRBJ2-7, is DGGITQSPKYLFRKEGQNVTLSCEQNLNHDAMYWYRQDPGQGLRLIYYSQIVNDFQKGDIAEGYSVSREKKESFPLTVTSAQKNPTAFYLCASSRTSKGYEQYFGPGTRLTVT.

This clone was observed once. The CDR3 coding sequence is TGTGCCAGCCGGACAGGGATGGACTCCTACGAGCAGTACTTC. Its protein is CASRTGMDSYEQYF. The rearrangement links TRBV6-5 to TRBJ2-5; 8 positions match TRBD1. The DNA end favors TRBJ2-7, so the J call may be wrong. The CDR3 runs to 14 residues. Germline V gives CDR1 MNHEY, CDR2 SVGAGI.

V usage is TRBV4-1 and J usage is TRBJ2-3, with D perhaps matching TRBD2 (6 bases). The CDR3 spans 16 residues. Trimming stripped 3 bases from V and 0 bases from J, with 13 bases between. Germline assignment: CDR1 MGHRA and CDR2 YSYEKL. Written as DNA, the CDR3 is TGCGCCAGCAGCCATCCCCCGGCGGGGAGCACAGATACGCAGTATTTT. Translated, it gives CASSHPPAGSTDTQYF.

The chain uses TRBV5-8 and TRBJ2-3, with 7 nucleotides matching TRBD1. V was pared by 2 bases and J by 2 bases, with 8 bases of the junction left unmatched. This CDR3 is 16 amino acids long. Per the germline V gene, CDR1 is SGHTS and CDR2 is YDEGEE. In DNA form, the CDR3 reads TGTGCCAGCAGCTTAGGTCTAGGGGGCCCCACAGATACGCAGTATTTT. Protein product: CASSLGLGGPTDTQYF.

The CDR3 nucleotides read TGTGCCAGCAGTCCCCTCGACAGGGTGTACCAAGAGACCCAGTACTTC. This gives the protein CASSPLDRVYQETQYF. The rearrangement uses TRBV27 and TRBJ2-5; 7 bases match TRBD1. Germline CDR1 reads MNHEY; CDR2 reads SMNVEV (reference sequence). Trimming at V came to 5 bases and at J to 0 bases, leaving 9 bases not matched to a gene. The CDR3 is 16 amino acids.

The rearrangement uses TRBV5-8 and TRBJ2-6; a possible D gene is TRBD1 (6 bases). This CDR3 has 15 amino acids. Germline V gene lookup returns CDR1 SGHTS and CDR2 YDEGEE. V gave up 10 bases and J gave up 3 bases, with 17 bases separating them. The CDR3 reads CASSFEGVGANVLTF. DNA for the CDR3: TGTGCCTCCAGCTTTGAGGGGGTTGGGGCCAACGTCCTGACTTTC.

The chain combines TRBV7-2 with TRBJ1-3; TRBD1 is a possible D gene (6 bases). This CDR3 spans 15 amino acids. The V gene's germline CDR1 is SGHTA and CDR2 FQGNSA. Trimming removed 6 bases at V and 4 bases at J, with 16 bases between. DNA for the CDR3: TGTGCCAGCAGAACAACAGGGTTATCCGGAAACACCATATATTTT. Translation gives CASRTTGLSGNTIYF.

The CDR3 sequence is CASSPRQGVYEQYF. The DNA of the CDR3 is TGTGCCAGCAGCCCCCGACAGGGTGTTTACGAGCAGTACTTC. This chain uses TRBV9 with TRBJ2-7, with TRBD1 matching 7 bases. The CDR3 covers 14 residues. Germline V gene lookup returns CDR1 SGDLS and CDR2 YYNGEE. The V gene end was trimmed by 4 bases and the J gene end by 4 bases; junction bases not matched to a gene: 8.

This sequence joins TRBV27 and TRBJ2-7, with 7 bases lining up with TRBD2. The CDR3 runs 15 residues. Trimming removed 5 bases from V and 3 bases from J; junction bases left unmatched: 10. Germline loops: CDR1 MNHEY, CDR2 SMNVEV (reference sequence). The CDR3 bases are TGTGCCAGCAGTCTAGGGGCGGGAGTGGGCTACGAGCAGTACTTC. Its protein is CASSLGAGVGYEQYF.

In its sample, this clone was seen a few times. CDR3 bases: TGCAGCGTTGGAGGATGGACCTACAATGAGCAGTTCTTC. It is translated as CSVGGWTYNEQFF. The chain links TRBV29-1 to TRBJ2-1; D not resolved. The CDR3 is 13 residues long. Germline V gene data show CDR1 as SQVTM and CDR2 as ANQGSEA. V was pared by 4 bases and J by 2 bases, with 9 bases between.

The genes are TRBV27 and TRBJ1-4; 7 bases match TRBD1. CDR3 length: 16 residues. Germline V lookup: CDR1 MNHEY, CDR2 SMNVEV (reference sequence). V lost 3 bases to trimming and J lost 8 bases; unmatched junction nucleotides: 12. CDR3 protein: CASSFMETGRLEKLFF. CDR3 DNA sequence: TGTGCCAGCAGTTTTATGGAGACAGGGCGTTTGGAAAAACTGTTTTTT.

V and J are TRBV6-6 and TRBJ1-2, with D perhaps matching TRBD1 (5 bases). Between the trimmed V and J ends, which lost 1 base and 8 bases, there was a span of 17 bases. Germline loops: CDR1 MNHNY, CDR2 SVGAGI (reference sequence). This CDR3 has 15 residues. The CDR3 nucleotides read TGTGCCAGCAGTTACTACAAAGGGGCGAACGACGGCTACACCTTC. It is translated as CASSYYKGANDGYTF.

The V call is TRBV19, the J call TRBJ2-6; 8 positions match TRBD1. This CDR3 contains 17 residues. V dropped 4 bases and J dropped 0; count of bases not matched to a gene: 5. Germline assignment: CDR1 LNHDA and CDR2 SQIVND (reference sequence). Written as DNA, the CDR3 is TGTGCCAGTAGTACGACAGGGGTACTCTCTGGGGCCAACGTCCTGACTTTC. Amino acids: CASSTTGVLSGANVLTF.

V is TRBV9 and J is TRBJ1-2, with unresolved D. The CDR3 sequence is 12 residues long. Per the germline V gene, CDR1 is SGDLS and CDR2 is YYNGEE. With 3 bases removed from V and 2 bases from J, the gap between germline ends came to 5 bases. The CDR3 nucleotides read TGTGCCAGCAGCGGCCTAAACTATGGCTACACCTTC. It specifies CASSGLNYGYTF.

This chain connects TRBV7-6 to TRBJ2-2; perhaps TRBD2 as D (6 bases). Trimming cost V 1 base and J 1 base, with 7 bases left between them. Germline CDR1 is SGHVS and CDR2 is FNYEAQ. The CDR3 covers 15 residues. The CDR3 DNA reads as TGTGCCAGCAGCTTAGGCGGGATGAACACCGGGGAGCTGTTTTTT. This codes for CASSLGGMNTGELFF.